The clone carrying this T cell receptor (beta chain) was recorded many times. The antigen is not known. Study findings and constraints: Tumor Treg TCRs overlapped most with tumor naive CD4+ cells.

J gave up 7 bases and V 5 bases, and 10 bases lay outside the gene matches. This CDR3 is built from 16 residues. In germline, CDR1 is SEHNR, CDR2 FQNEAQ (reference sequence). CD25-based Treg depletion was applied to purified naive CD4+ T cells. Constant-region reverse primers amplified full-length variable regions, followed by semi-nested Nested Universal Primer A PCR. TCRdb re-called the 5' RACE reads through MiXCR, storing one row per CDR3 protein. The table has about 54,000 distinct CDR3 sequences, about a sixth seen once; the top ten hold roughly 2.4%. The origin of this receptor is a female donor with breast cancer. The rearrangement links TRBV7-9 to TRBJ1-3; TRBD1 matches 11 bases. The sequenced sample was naive CD4+ T cells sorted from blood. Subset described: naive CD4+ T cells, CD4+CD45RA+CD25-. The chain's CDR3 is CASSPQARDRGNTIYF. The CDR3 region has the DNA TGTGCCAGCAGCCCCCAAGCCCGGGACAGGGGGAACACCATATATTTT.